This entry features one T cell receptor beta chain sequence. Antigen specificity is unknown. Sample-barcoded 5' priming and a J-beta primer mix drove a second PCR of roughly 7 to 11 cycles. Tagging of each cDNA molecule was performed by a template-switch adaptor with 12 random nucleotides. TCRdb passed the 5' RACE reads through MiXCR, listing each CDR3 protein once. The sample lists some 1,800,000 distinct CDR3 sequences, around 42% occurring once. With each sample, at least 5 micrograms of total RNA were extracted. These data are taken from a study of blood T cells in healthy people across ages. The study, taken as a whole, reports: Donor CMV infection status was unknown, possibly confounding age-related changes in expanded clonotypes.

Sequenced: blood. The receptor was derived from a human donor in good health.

CDR3 DNA sequence: TGTGCCAGCAGCTTAAACCGAATCGAGGAGCAGTTCTTC. Its protein is CASSLNRIEEQFF. The chain is built from TRBV7-2 and TRBJ2-1; D remains ambiguous. The V and J ends lost 2 bases and 10 bases respectively, with 12 bases between them. The CDR3 is 13 amino acids. Germline V lookup: CDR1 SGHTA, CDR2 FQGNSA.